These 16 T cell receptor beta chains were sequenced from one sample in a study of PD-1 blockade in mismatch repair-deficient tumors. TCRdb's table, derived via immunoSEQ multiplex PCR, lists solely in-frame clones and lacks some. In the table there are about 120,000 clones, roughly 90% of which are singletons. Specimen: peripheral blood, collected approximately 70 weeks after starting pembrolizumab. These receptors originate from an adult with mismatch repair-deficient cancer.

The CDR3 region is CASSQGAGELFF. The CDR3 DNA reads as TGTGCCAGCAGCCAGGGTGCCGGGGAGCTGTTTTTT. V and J are TRBV6-5 and TRBJ2-2; perhaps TRBD1 as D (5 bases). This CDR3 is built from 12 residues. The germline V and J ends were trimmed by 6 bases and 6 bases, with 8 bases remaining between them. Germline CDR1 is MNHEY and CDR2 is SVGAGI.

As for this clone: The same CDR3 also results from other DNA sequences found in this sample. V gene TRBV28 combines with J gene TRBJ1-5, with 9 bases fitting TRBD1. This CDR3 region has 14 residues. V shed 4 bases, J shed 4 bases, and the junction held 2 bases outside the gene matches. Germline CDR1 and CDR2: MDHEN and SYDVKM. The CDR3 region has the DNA TGTGCCAGCAGTTCCGGACAGGGGAATCAGCCCCAGCATTTT. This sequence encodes CASSSGQGNQPQHF.

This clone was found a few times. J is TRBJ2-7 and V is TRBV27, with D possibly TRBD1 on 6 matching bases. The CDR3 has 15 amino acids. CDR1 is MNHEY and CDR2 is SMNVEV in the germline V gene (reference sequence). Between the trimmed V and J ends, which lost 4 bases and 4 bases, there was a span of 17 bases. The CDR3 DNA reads TGTGCCAGCAGTTCCCAGGGCAGGGGCGCTTACGAGCAGTACTTC. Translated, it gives CASSSQGRGAYEQYF.

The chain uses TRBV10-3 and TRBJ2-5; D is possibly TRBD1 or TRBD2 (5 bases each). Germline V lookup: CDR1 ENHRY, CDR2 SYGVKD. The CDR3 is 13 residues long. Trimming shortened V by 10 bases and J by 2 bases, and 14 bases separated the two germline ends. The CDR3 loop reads CATLRDGQETQYF. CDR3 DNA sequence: TGTGCCACCCTCAGGGACGGGCAAGAGACCCAGTACTTC.

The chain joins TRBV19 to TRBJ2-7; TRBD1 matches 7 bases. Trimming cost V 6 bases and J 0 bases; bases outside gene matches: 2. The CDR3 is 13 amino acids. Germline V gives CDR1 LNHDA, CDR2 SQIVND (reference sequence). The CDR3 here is CASSRQGSYEQYF. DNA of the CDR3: TGTGCCAGTAGCAGACAGGGCTCCTACGAGCAGTACTTC.

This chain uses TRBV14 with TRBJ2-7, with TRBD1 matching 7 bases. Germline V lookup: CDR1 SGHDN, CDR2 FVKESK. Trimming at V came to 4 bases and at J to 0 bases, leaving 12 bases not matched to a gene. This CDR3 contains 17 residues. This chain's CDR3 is CASSRWETGRSSYEQYF. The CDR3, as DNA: TGTGCCAGCAGCCGATGGGAGACAGGGCGAAGCTCCTACGAGCAGTACTTC.

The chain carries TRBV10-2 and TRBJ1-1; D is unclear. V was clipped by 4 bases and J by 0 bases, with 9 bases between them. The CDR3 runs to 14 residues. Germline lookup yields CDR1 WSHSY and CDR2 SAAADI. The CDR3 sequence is CASSAGFMNTEAFF. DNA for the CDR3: TGCGCCAGCAGTGCCGGCTTCATGAACACTGAAGCTTTCTTT.

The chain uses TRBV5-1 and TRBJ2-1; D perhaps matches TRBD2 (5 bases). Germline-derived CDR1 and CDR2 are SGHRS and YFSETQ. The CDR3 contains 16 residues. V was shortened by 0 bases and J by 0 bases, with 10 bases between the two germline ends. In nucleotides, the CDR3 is TGCGCCAGCAGCTTGGTCCGGGGTGCCTCCTACAATGAGCAGTTCTTC. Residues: CASSLVRGASYNEQFF.

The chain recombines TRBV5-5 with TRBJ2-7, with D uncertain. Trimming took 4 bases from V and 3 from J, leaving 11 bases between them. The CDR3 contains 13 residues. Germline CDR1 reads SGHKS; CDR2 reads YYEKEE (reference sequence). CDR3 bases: TGTGCCAGCAGCCCTGACACCCACTACGAGCAGTACTTC. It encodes CASSPDTHYEQYF.

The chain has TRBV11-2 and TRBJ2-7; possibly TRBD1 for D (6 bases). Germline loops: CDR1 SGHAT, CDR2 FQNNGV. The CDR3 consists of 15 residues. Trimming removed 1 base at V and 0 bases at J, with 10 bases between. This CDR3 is CASSLGTGSSYEQYF. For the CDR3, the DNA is TGTGCCAGCAGCTTAGGAACAGGGAGCTCCTACGAGCAGTACTTC.

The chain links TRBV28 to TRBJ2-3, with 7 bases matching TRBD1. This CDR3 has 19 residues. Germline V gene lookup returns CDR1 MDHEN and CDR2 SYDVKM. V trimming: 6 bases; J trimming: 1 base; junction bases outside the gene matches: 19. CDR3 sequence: CASSPQGLTGDLGTDTQYF. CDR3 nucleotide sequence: TGTGCCAGCAGCCCCCAGGGATTAACAGGGGACCTAGGCACAGATACGCAGTATTTT. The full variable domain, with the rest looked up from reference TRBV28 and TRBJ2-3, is DVKVTQSSRYLVKRTGEKVFLECVQDMDHENMFWYRQDPGLGLRLIYFSYDVKMKEKGDIPEGYSVSREKKERFSLILESASTNQTSMYLCASSPQGLTGDLGTDTQYFGPGTRLTVL.

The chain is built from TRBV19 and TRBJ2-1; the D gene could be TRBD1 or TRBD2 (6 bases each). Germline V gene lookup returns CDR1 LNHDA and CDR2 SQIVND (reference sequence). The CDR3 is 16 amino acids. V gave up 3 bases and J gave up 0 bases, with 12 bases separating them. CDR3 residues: CASSILGGHSYNEQFF. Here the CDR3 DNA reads TGTGCCAGTAGTATCCTCGGGGGCCACTCCTACAATGAGCAGTTCTTC.

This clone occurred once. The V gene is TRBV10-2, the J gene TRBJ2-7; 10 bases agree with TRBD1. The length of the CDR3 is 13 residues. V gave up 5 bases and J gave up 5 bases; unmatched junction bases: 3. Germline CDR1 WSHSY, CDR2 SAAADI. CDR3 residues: CASSPGTGDEQYF. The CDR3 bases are TGCGCCAGCAGTCCCGGGACAGGGGACGAGCAGTACTTC.

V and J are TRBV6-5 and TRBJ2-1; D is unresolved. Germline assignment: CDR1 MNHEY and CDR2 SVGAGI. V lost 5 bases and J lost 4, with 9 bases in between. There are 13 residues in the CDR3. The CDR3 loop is CASSVVRYNEQFF. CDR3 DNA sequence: TGTGCCAGCAGTGTAGTGAGGTACAATGAGCAGTTCTTC.

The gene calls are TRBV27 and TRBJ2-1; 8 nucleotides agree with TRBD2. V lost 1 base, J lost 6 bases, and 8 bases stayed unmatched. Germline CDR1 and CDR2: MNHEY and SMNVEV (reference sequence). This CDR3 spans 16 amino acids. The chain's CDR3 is CASSLYSSGSSNEQFF. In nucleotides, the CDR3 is TGTGCCAGCAGTTTATATTCCAGCGGGAGTTCCAATGAGCAGTTCTTC.

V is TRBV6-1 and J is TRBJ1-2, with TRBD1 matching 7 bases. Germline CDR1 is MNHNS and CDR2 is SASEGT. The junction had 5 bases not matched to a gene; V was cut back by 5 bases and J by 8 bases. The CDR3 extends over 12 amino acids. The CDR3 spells CASSLQGQGYTF. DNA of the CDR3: TGTGCCAGCAGTTTACAGGGGCAAGGCTACACCTTC.